Reported below is one TCR beta chain. TCRdb's table, derived via immunoSEQ multiplex PCR, lists solely in-frame clones and lacks some. The profile covers 200,000 to 300,000 clones, with around 84% appearing a single time and around 3.5% taken by the ten largest. This sample is part of a study of blood T cell repertoires in COVID-19. Sequenced: peripheral blood. This clonotype was obtained from a woman younger than 35 with acute or convalescent COVID-19.

The CDR3 DNA reads TGTGCAAGTCGCGTCCTGGGGGCTAGTGTAAGCTCCTACAATGAGCAGTTCTTC. Its protein is CASRVLGASVSSYNEQFF. The chain has TRBV12-2 and TRBJ2-1; TRBD1, the table's D call, lacks a check against the DNA. TRBV12-2 is classified as a pseudogene. This CDR3 region has 18 residues.